This paragraph reports one T cell receptor beta chain. Antigen unknown. Profiled with immunoSEQ multiplex PCR; TCRdb holds only in-frame clones, not every one. The sample has 1.5 million to 2.5 million clones, over 85% seen once. The data are from a study of shared clonotypes between healthy human individuals. Study-level findings and limits: Estimated richness values were generally larger in naive subsets than in memory subsets. Rarefaction curves obtained for sorted subsets showed sequencing incomplete despite large depth. With a handful of donors compared, around 4.7% of naive CD4 clonotypes were shared.

Naive CD8 cells lacked CD45RO, underwent positive selection for CCR7 and left out terminally differentiated effector memory CD45RA+ cells. Germline CDR1 reads SGHAT; CDR2 reads FQNNGV. The length of the CDR3 is 15 residues. J gave up 3 bases and V 5 bases, and 7 bases lay outside the gene matches. V is TRBV11-2 and J is TRBJ2-5; 9 nucleotides match TRBD1. Sequencing was done on a sample of naive CD8+ T cells sorted from blood. This TCR derives from a man aged 18 to 30 in good health. CDR3 region: CASSRTGAGKETQYF. The CDR3 region has the DNA TGTGCCAGCAGCCGGACAGGGGCTGGCAAAGAGACCCAGTACTTC.